This record covers a single TCR beta chain. This clone was picked up a small number of times. The antigen it binds to is not known. No much larger clonotype is one base removed from it; base qualities were not supplied. TCRbeta CDR3 regions were amplified from genomic DNA using the immunoSEQ Assay, a bias-controlled multiplex PCR. The paper's processing steps were these. The number of nucleated cells in each sample was estimated from the amplification of reference gene primers within the assay. To quantify the absolute abundance of each unique TCRbeta CDR3 rearrangement, sequence reads were collapsed and filtered. For each sample, productive Simpson clonality was calculated by taking the square root of Simpson's diversity index across productive rearrangements. TCRdb provides this immuneACCESS table in a form limited to in-frame rearrangements. Some clones are lacking; in checked studies, under half of them reflect an unresolved V gene, and why the rest are absent is not known. The V and J calls and clone size come from that table; D and trimming were worked out from the DNA. Across this sample there are about 160,000 clones, with roughly 90% seen only once. The top ten clones comprise 3% to 4.5% of the sample.

This sample was included in a study of blood T cell repertoires in COVID-19 (dated by TCRdb to 2020 to 2021). For the wider study: The collaborator samples originated in the United States, Italy and Spain and spanned the acute and convalescent phases of COVID-19. The sample metadata nearly always contained a de-identified subject ID, COVID-19 status, age in years and sex. A freely available public database, intended as a resource for researchers studying the immune response to SARS-CoV-2, is where the repertoires were released. The dataset comprised deeply sampled blood TCRbeta repertoires from subjects exposed to, actively infected with, or recovered from COVID-19. Where available, HLA class I and class II types were obtained from metadata supplied by the sample provider rather than from assay-based typing. Samples came from the ongoing ImmuneRACE study (first 160 participants) plus 1,254 subjects from 6 global collaborators. The material from the prospective study consisted of cDNA or gDNA derived from T cells, B-cell-depleted T cells, or PBMCs. Findings and caveats that apply to the study as a whole: The quantity of clinical and demographic metadata differed by source and by participant and was supplied without curation.

Samples from volunteer blood donors who had recovered from COVID-19 were contributed by a second Seattle source. Collaborating institutions collected whole blood in K2EDTA tubes following their own protocols. Collaborator samples were shipped for TCRbeta analysis as frozen whole blood, isolated PBMCs, or DNA extracted from either sample type. The source is an older woman who had recovered from COVID-19. The specimen was peripheral blood.

The sequenced DNA: TGTGCCAGCAGTTCGACAGGGGGAGTCTATGGCTACACCTTC. Protein translation: CASSSTGGVYGYTF. This chain is built from TRBV28 and TRBJ1-2, with TRBD1 identical over 9 junction bases. From a lookup of the germline V gene, CDR1 and CDR2 are MDHEN and SYDVKM. The CDR3 runs 14 residues from the cysteine to the phenylalanine. Only the CDR3 portion is preserved as DNA: 42 bases, with reading frame beginning at the first base. The germline V end is reduced by 4 bases and the J end by 4 bases; junction bases left unmatched: 4.